This T cell receptor (beta chain) is drawn from a study of blood T cell repertoires in COVID-19. On the study more broadly: Both acute and convalescent COVID-19 samples were obtained from the United States, Italy and Spain. Sources were T cells, B-cell-depleted T cells, or PBMCs; the material itself was cDNA or gDNA.

This CDR3 is 15 amino acids long. The V end lost 0 bases, the J end lost 5 bases, and 13 bases lay between the germline ends. In germline, CDR1 is LGHNA, CDR2 YNFKEQ. TCRdb's copy holds only in-frame clones and misses some; the assay was immunoSEQ multiplex PCR. This table holds fewer than 300,000 clones, more than 70% found once. The rearrangement links TRBV4-2 to TRBJ2-5, with a tentative D call TRBD2 (6 bases). The sequenced material came from peripheral blood. This receptor was taken from a man at least 80 years old with acute or convalescent COVID-19. The CDR3 reads CASSQDYGGDETQYF. The CDR3 region has the DNA TGTGCCAGCAGCCAAGATTATGGCGGGGACGAGACCCAGTACTTC.